These 21 T cell receptor beta chains originate from one sample sequenced in a study of control samples from healthy donors and cancer patients. The method was immunoSEQ multiplex PCR; TCRdb's version includes in-frame clones alone and lacks a portion of them. The data hold 95,000 to 150,000 clones, with approximately 91% observed a single time. Sequencing input: blood. The receptors come from a woman between 18 and 30 years old in good health.

The chain combines TRBV5-1 with TRBJ1-5; 7 bases fit TRBD1. After removal of 0 bases from V and 0 bases from J, the junction contained 0 bases not matched to a gene. Germline V lookup: CDR1 SGHRS, CDR2 YFSETQ. This CDR3 has 15 residues. CDR3 in amino acids: CASSLGDSSNQPQHF. CDR3 DNA sequence: TGCGCCAGCAGCTTGGGGGACAGTAGCAATCAGCCCCAGCATTTT.

V and J are TRBV6-2 or TRBV6-3 and TRBJ1-2, with a tentative D call TRBD1 (5 bases). Trimming shortened V by 2 bases and J by 4 bases, and 14 bases separated the two germline ends. The CDR3 has 15 residues. Germline CDR1 reads MNHEY; CDR2 reads SVGEGT. CDR3 loop: CASSYVGGVSYGYTF. The CDR3 DNA reads as TGTGCCAGCAGTTACGTTGGGGGAGTCAGCTATGGCTACACCTTC.

V is TRBV10-3 and J is TRBJ1-1, with D unclear. CDR3 length equals 15 residues. V was shortened by 0 bases and J by 1 base, with 9 bases between the two germline ends. Germline CDR1 ENHRY, CDR2 SYGVKD. DNA of the CDR3: TGTGCCATCAGTGAGTCTCCGGCGGGGAACACTGAAGCTTTCTTT. It is translated as CAISESPAGNTEAFF.

The chain joins TRBV21-1 to TRBJ2-7. TRBV21-1 is assigned pseudogene status. The CDR3 is 14 amino acids. CDR3 protein: CASSQRHGTDEQYF. CDR3 sequence (DNA): TGTGCCAGCTCGCAAAGGCACGGAACTGACGAGCAGTACTTC.

The rearrangement uses TRBV15 and TRBJ2-1; maybe TRBD2 (6 bases). The V end was cut by 3 bases, the J end by 6 bases, with 15 bases between. This CDR3 has 15 amino acids. Germline values: CDR1 LNHNV, CDR2 YYDKDF (reference sequence). The CDR3 spells CATSSPGRMFNEQFF. Written as DNA, the CDR3 is TGTGCCACCAGCAGTCCGGGGAGGATGTTCAATGAGCAGTTCTTC.

The chain uses TRBV28 and TRBJ2-7; the D gene is possibly TRBD1 (6 bases). Germline V gives CDR1 MDHEN, CDR2 SYDVKM. Between the trimmed V and J ends, which lost 3 bases and 2 bases, there was a span of 11 bases. The CDR3 is 14 amino acids. CDR3 in amino acids: CASSLAGDPYEQYF. The CDR3 DNA reads TGTGCCAGCAGTTTGGCAGGGGACCCCTACGAGCAGTACTTC. Filled out from reference TRBV28 and TRBJ2-7, the complete variable domain reads DVKVTQSSRYLVKRTGEKVFLECVQDMDHENMFWYRQDPGLGLRLIYFSYDVKMKEKGDIPEGYSVSREKKERFSLILESASTNQTSMYLCASSLAGDPYEQYFGPGTRLTVT.

This chain joins TRBV28 and TRBJ2-7, with TRBD1 as a possible D gene (6 bases). V lost 6 bases, J lost 0 bases, and 21 bases lay in between. Germline values: CDR1 MDHEN, CDR2 SYDVKM. The CDR3 has 17 residues. CDR3 sequence (DNA): TGTGCCAGCAGCTATAAGGTCGACAGGTCGAGCTCCTACGAGCAGTACTTC. Its translation is CASSYKVDRSSSYEQYF.

The chain's CDR3 is CASSTQGMGLAGDTQYF. In nucleotides, the CDR3 is TGTGCCAGTAGTACTCAGGGGATGGGACTAGCGGGAGATACGCAGTATTTT. This chain links TRBV19 with TRBJ2-3; TRBD2 matches at 12 bases. With V trimmed by 4 bases and J by 5 bases, 10 bases remained unmatched. The CDR3 contains 17 residues. Germline V lookup: CDR1 LNHDA, CDR2 SQIVND (reference sequence).

This clone appeared a few times. This chain uses TRBV11-2 with TRBJ2-5, with 7 nucleotides matching TRBD2. V lost 0 bases to trimming and J lost 3 bases; unmatched junction nucleotides: 4. The CDR3 consists of 15 residues. Germline V gene sequence: CDR1 SGHAT, CDR2 FQNNGV. CDR3 amino acids: CASSLEGGSEETQYF. The CDR3 nucleotides read TGTGCCAGCAGCTTAGAGGGAGGGTCAGAAGAGACCCAGTACTTC.

This chain joins TRBV7-9 and TRBJ1-1; D ambiguous. Per germline, CDR1 SEHNR and CDR2 FQNEAQ (reference sequence). V was shortened by 1 base and J by 3 bases, with 12 bases between the two germline ends. There are 15 residues in the CDR3. The chain's CDR3 is CASSLGIPGYTEAFF. The CDR3 DNA reads TGTGCCAGCAGCTTAGGAATTCCGGGGTACACTGAAGCTTTCTTT.

This chain joins TRBV11-2 and TRBJ2-1; 7 bases agree with TRBD1. The CDR3 is made up of 19 amino acids. The germline V gene has CDR1 SGHAT and CDR2 FQNNGV. The trim removed 6 bases at V and 2 bases at J, leaving 19 bases unmatched. CDR3 residues: CASSYPRDRPPYPYNEQFF. CDR3 in DNA: TGTGCCAGCAGTTACCCCCGGGACAGACCACCATACCCCTACAATGAGCAGTTCTTC.

The V call is TRBV27, the J call TRBJ1-1, with 7 positions matching TRBD1. The CDR3 runs to 16 residues. Unmatched junction bases numbered 8, after V lost 4 bases and J lost 0 bases. Germline V gives CDR1 MNHEY, CDR2 SMNVEV (reference sequence). This chain's CDR3 is CASSSRTGIMNTEAFF. CDR3 nucleotides: TGTGCCAGCAGTTCGCGGACAGGAATCATGAACACTGAAGCTTTCTTT.

V and J are TRBV19 and TRBJ1-1; perhaps TRBD1 as D (6 bases). CDR1 is LNHDA, CDR2 SQIVND, per germline (reference sequence). The CDR3 is made up of 15 amino acids. Trimming took 3 bases from V and 4 from J, leaving 15 bases between them. The CDR3 nucleotides read TGTGCCAGTAGTATCCTACAGGGTATCGGCACTGAAGCTTTCTTT. This sequence encodes CASSILQGIGTEAFF.

CDR3 in DNA: TGTGCCAGCAGTTTGGTGGACAGGGAAACCTACGAGCAGTACTTC. It specifies CASSLVDRETYEQYF. The chain has TRBV6-2 or TRBV6-3 and TRBJ2-7; 8 bases agree with TRBD1. V dropped 4 bases and J dropped 2; count of bases not matched to a gene: 7. Germline CDR1 MNHEY, CDR2 SVGEGT. This CDR3 has 15 residues.

The V gene is TRBV7-3, the J gene TRBJ2-2, with D perhaps TRBD1 (5 bases). Germline V gene lookup returns CDR1 SGHTA and CDR2 FQGTGA. V lost 5 bases and J 1 base, leaving 8 bases between the germline ends. The CDR3 consists of 14 residues. The CDR3 DNA reads as TGTGCCAGCAGCCAAACAGGGAACACCGGGGAGCTGTTTTTT. It is translated as CASSQTGNTGELFF.

A single count supports this clone. The V call is TRBV5-4, the J call TRBJ1-2, with TRBD1 matching over 9 bases. CDR1 is SGHNT and CDR2 is YYREEE in the germline V gene (reference sequence). J was trimmed by 4 bases and V by 0 bases; bases with no gene match: 4. The CDR3 has 15 residues. As DNA, the CDR3 is TGTGCCAGCAGCTTGGAACCGGGACAGGGCTATGGCTACACCTTC. Its translation: CASSLEPGQGYGYTF.

The gene calls are TRBV18 and TRBJ2-2, with TRBD1 matching over 9 bases. The CDR3 covers 15 residues. Germline lookup yields CDR1 KGHSH and CDR2 LQKENI. V was clipped by 3 bases and J by 7 bases; unmatched bases: 6. CDR3 sequence: CASSPTTGGNGELFF. The CDR3 DNA is TGTGCCAGCTCACCGACGACAGGGGGAAACGGGGAGCTGTTTTTT. The whole variable domain, filled in from reference TRBV18 and TRBJ2-2, reads NAGVMQNPRHLVRRRGQEARLRCSPMKGHSHVYWYRQLPEEGLKFMVYLQKENIIDESGMPKERFSAEFPKEGPSILRIQQVVRGDSAAYFCASSPTTGGNGELFFGEGSRLTVL.

CDR3 DNA: TGTGCCTCTAGATGGCAGGAAAATTCACCCCTCCACTTT. Its protein product is CASRWQENSPLHF. This chain connects TRBV19 to TRBJ1-6; unclear D gene. CDR1 LNHDA and CDR2 SQIVND come from the germline V gene (reference sequence). V was cut by 11 bases and J by 7 bases, with 15 bases left in between. The CDR3 has 13 amino acids. The variable domain in full, with the rest retrieved from reference TRBV19 and TRBJ1-6, is DGGITQSPKYLFRKEGQNVTLSCEQNLNHDAMYWYRQDPGQGLRLIYYSQIVNDFQKGDIAEGYSVSREKKESFPLTVTSAQKNPTAFYLCASRWQENSPLHFGNGTRLTVT.

The CDR3 spells CASRFPGGGNEQFF. The CDR3 DNA reads TGTGCCAGCAGGTTCCCGGGAGGAGGAAATGAGCAGTTCTTC. J is TRBJ2-1 and V is TRBV28; 7 nucleotides match TRBD2. From germline, CDR1 is MDHEN and CDR2 SYDVKM. The J segment lost 7 bases and the V segment lost 6 bases, leaving 9 bases of the junction unmatched. This CDR3 has 14 amino acids.

The V gene is TRBV7-9, the J gene TRBJ1-4; TRBD1 is a possible D gene (5 bases). This CDR3 is 13 amino acids long. CDR1 SEHNR and CDR2 FQNEAQ come from the germline V gene (reference sequence). V dropped 8 bases and J dropped 0 bases, with 7 bases sitting between them. The CDR3 loop reads CASEGATNEKLFF. The DNA of the CDR3 is TGTGCCAGCGAAGGGGCAACTAATGAAAAACTGTTTTTT. The variable domain in full, with the rest retrieved from reference TRBV7-9 and TRBJ1-4, is DTGVSQNPRHKITKRGQNVTFRCDPISEHNRLYWYRQTLGQGPEFLTYFQNEAQLEKSRLLSDRFSAERPKGSFSTLEIQRTEQGDSAMYLCASEGATNEKLFFGSGTQLSVL.

On this clone: One end of the junction does not line up with germline, which may come from a read error. The chain combines TRBV19 with TRBJ2-3; TRBD1 agrees at 9 bases. The CDR3 runs 15 residues. Germline V CDR1 and CDR2: LNHDA, SQIVND (reference sequence). Here the CDR3 reads CASSIAPDRGPPQYF. The CDR3 DNA reads TGTGCCAGCAGTATCGCGCCGGACAGGGGCCCTCCGCAGTATTTT.